This T cell receptor (beta chain) was recovered during a study of blood T cell repertoires in COVID-19. Across the whole study: Samples came from the United States, Italy and Spain, spanning acute and convalescent COVID-19. In each case, the material was cDNA or gDNA derived from T cells, B-cell-depleted T cells, or PBMCs.

V lost 4 bases, J lost 6 bases, and 18 bases stayed unmatched. This CDR3 is built from 18 residues. CDR1 is LGHNA and CDR2 is YNFKEQ in the germline V gene. Original processing methods: Nucleated cell number was recorded as an estimate derived from reference gene primer amplification. Data came from immunoSEQ multiplex PCR; TCRdb stores just in-frame clones and leaves some out. The D gene and trimming were derived from the DNA, and the V and J assignments and clone size from that table. This table has some 100,000 clones, 80% appearing once. The sample taken for sequencing was peripheral blood. The sequence derives from a human donor in a cohort sampled during active or convalescent COVID-19. The V gene is TRBV4-2, the J gene TRBJ2-5; 9 positions match TRBD2. CDR3 in amino acids: CASSRIETGTSNLKTQYF. The CDR3 region has the DNA TGTGCCAGCAGCCGAATTGAGACCGGGACTAGCAATTTGAAGACCCAGTACTTC.